This is a list of T cell receptor beta chains from one sample in a study of cytomegalovirus exposure and HLA in healthy donors. This table comes from immunoSEQ multiplex PCR, and its TCRdb copy is limited to in-frame clones, with some not included. The sample gives 150,000 to 200,000 clones, approximately 81% of which show up once; approximately 0.25% is in the top ten. The specimen sequenced was PBMCs. These receptors were obtained from a boy aged 10-17 years in good health and CMV-seronegative. Both conserved end residues are part of each CDR3. Fields, in order: CDR3 length, D gene, V gene, clone size, J gene, CDR3 protein, CDR3 DNA. D genes are given only for firm matches. The size entry is marked missing in some rows and otherwise reads once, few, many or a size class.

15	.	TRBV6-5	.	TRBJ1-5	CASRDHTGYNQPQHF	TGTGCCAGCAGAGACCATACAGGGTACAATCAGCCCCAGCATTTT
18	TRBD2	TRBV19	.	TRBJ2-3	CASSRLAGGGGSTDTQYF	TGTGCCAGTAGTCGGCTAGCGGGAGGGGGTGGTAGCACAGATACGCAGTATTTT
13	.	TRBV5-1	.	TRBJ1-2	CASSFLTADGYTF	TGCGCCAGCAGCTTTCTCACGGCGGATGGCTACACCTTC
13	TRBD1	TRBV25-1	.	TRBJ2-1	CASRGTGVGEQFF	TGTGCCAGCAGGGGGACAGGGGTGGGTGAGCAGTTCTTC
16	TRBD1	TRBV5-6	.	TRBJ1-1	CASSFDREGRRTEAFF	TGTGCCAGCAGCTTCGACAGGGAAGGGAGGAGAACTGAAGCTTTCTTT
12	.	TRBV2	.	TRBJ2-7	CASSAGDREQYF	TGTGCCAGCAGTGCAGGGGACCGCGAGCAGTACTTC
13	.	TRBV10-1	.	TRBJ1-5	CASSDGSNQPQHF	TGCGCCAGCAGTGACGGGTCTAATCAGCCCCAGCATTTT
14	.	TRBV6-4	.	TRBJ1-6	CASSEQGGSSPLHF	TGTGCCAGCAGTGAACAGGGCGGGAGTTCACCCCTCCACTTT
15	TRBD2	TRBV5-5	.	TRBJ2-1	CASSGAGGPGNEQFF	TGTGCCAGCAGCGGAGCGGGGGGGCCCGGCAATGAGCAGTTCTTC
11	.	TRBV5-8	.	TRBJ1-2	CASSPRYGYTF	TGTGCCAGCAGCCCCCGCTATGGCTACACCTTC
13	.	TRBV6-5	.	TRBJ1-2	CASSYSRDYGYTF	TGTGCCAGCAGTTACTCCAGGGATTATGGCTACACCTTC
15	TRBD2	TRBV5-4	once	TRBJ2-1	CASSYGLAGYNEQFF	TGTGCCAGCAGCTATGGACTAGCGGGGTACAATGAGCAGTTCTTC
11	.	TRBV2	.	TRBJ1-1	CASSAYSEAFF	TGTGCCAGCAGTGCCTATTCGGAAGCTTTCTTT
17	TRBD1	TRBV5-1	.	TRBJ1-1	CASSKRTGRGGSTEAFF	TGCGCCAGCAGCAAAAGGACAGGGCGGGGGGGGAGCACTGAAGCTTTCTTT
13	.	TRBV5-4	.	TRBJ2-7	CAGSLPGTYEQYF	TGTGCCGGCAGCTTGCCGGGAACCTACGAGCAGTACTTC
14	.	TRBV9	.	TRBJ1-1	CASSPWGGGPEAFF	TGTGCCAGCAGCCCCTGGGGAGGCGGACCTGAAGCTTTCTTT
15	TRBD1	TRBV7-8	.	TRBJ1-1	CASSLAWTGRTEAFF	TGTGCCAGCAGCTTAGCGTGGACAGGGCGCACTGAAGCTTTCTTT
13	.	TRBV19	once	TRBJ2-7	CASSPTQGSEQYF	TGTGCAAGTAGTCCAACACAGGGATCCGAGCAGTACTTC
12	.	TRBV28	.	TRBJ1-1	CASSLRNTEAFF	TGTGCCAGCAGTTTACGGAACACTGAAGCTTTCTTT
13	.	TRBV7-8	once	TRBJ1-6	CASSLADSSPLHF	TGTGCCAGCAGCTTAGCCGATAGTTCACCCCTCCACTTT
13	.	TRBV9	.	TRBJ1-1	CASSVGRYTEAFF	TGTGCCAGCAGCGTAGGCAGATACACTGAAGCTTTCTTT
14	TRBD1	TRBV6-1	.	TRBJ2-7	CASRRDRTLGEQYF	TGTGCCAGCAGGCGGGACAGGACTTTAGGGGAGCAGTACTTC
16	TRBD1	TRBV27	.	TRBJ1-5	CASSRSFDRVNQPQHF	TGTGCCAGCAGCAGATCCTTTGACAGGGTCAATCAGCCCCAGCATTTT
14	.	TRBV27	few	TRBJ2-1	CASSPSAYYNEQFF	TGTGCCAGCAGCCCTAGCGCATACTACAATGAGCAGTTCTTC
14	.	TRBV9	once	TRBJ2-3	CASSVDSLTDTQYF	TGTGCCAGCAGCGTAGACTCGTTGACAGATACGCAGTATTTT
13	TRBD2	TRBV27	.	TRBJ2-2	CASSLGGTGELFF	TGTGCCAGCAGTTTGGGGGGGACCGGGGAGCTGTTTTTT
16	TRBD1	TRBV28	few	TRBJ2-1	CASSSGQGTSYNEQFF	TGTGCCAGCAGCTCAGGACAGGGAACCTCCTACAATGAGCAGTTCTTC
13	.	TRBV5-4	.	TRBJ2-3	CASSTPRGDTQYF	TGTGCCAGCAGCACCCCGCGAGGGGATACGCAGTATTTT
15	TRBD1	TRBV5-8	.	TRBJ2-5	CASSSTGTVRETQYF	TGTGCCAGCAGTTCGACAGGGACGGTCAGAGAGACCCAGTACTTC
14	.	TRBV30	.	TRBJ2-7	CAWRPSRRAYEQYF	TGTGCCTGGAGGCCCTCTAGGAGAGCCTACGAGCAGTACTTC
16	.	TRBV5-1	.	TRBJ2-7	CASSLELSKPSYEQYF	TGCGCCAGCAGCTTGGAATTGAGCAAACCCTCCTACGAGCAGTACTTC
14	.	TRBV28	.	TRBJ2-5	CASSSWGDQETQYF	TGTGCCAGCAGTTCGTGGGGAGACCAAGAGACCCAGTACTTC
11	.	TRBV30	.	TRBJ1-2	CAWSPEKLPSF	TGTGCCTGGAGTCCGGAGAAGTTGCCCTCCTTC
15	.	TRBV19	.	TRBJ1-5	CASSTRTAPNQPQHF	TGTGCCAGTAGTACCCGTACAGCACCCAATCAGCCCCAGCATTTT
14	TRBD1	TRBV30	.	TRBJ1-3	CAWSQTGSGNTIYF	TGTGCCTGGAGTCAGACAGGGTCCGGAAACACCATATATTTT
13	.	TRBV28	.	TRBJ1-3	CASRRTIGDTIYF	TGTGCCAGCAGGAGAACTATCGGGGACACCATATATTTT
15	.	TRBV30	.	TRBJ1-5	CAWRTGGLSNQPQHF	TGTGCCTGGAGGACCGGGGGATTGAGCAATCAGCCCCAGCATTTT
14	.	TRBV18	.	TRBJ1-5	CARHRVGESLTQHF	TGTGCCAGGCACAGGGTTGGGGAATCATTAACCCAGCATTTT
17	TRBD2	TRBV19	few	TRBJ2-2	CASSRKLAGGPAGELFF	TGTGCCAGTAGCCGAAAATTAGCGGGAGGGCCAGCCGGGGAGCTGTTTTTT
14	TRBD1	TRBV9	.	TRBJ1-5	CASSGGTDNQPQHF	TGTGCCAGCAGCGGCGGGACAGACAATCAGCCCCAGCATTTT
14	.	TRBV5-1	.	TRBJ1-4	CASSLQGPNEKLFF	TGCGCCAGCAGCTTGCAGGGCCCTAATGAAAAACTGTTTTTT
18	.	TRBV7-9	.	TRBJ2-6	CSSSHKQGTSSGANVLTF	TGTTCCAGCAGCCACAAACAGGGAACGAGCTCTGGGGCCAACGTCCTGACTTTC
15	.	TRBV2	.	TRBJ1-5	CASKWSPRSNQPQHF	TGTGCCAGCAAATGGTCTCCCAGGTCAAATCAGCCCCAGCATTTT
14	.	TRBV5-8	.	TRBJ2-7	CASSLGGGSYEQYF	TGTGCCAGCAGCTTGGGCGGTGGGTCCTACGAGCAGTACTTC
15	.	TRBV7-3	.	TRBJ2-1	CASSFGGGVGDEQFF	TGTGCCAGCAGCTTCGGCGGCGGGGTGGGGGATGAGCAGTTCTTC
14	TRBD1	TRBV5-1	once	TRBJ2-1	CASSLQGAYNEQFF	TGCGCCAGCAGCTTGCAGGGGGCTTACAATGAGCAGTTCTTC
13	.	TRBV30	.	TRBJ1-5	CAWRRQGEQPQHF	TGTGCCTGGAGGCGCCAGGGCGAGCAGCCCCAGCATTTT
15	.	TRBV4-2	.	TRBJ2-5	CASSQDLAFQETQYF	TGTGCCAGCAGCCAAGATCTGGCCTTCCAAGAGACCCAGTACTTC
11	.	TRBV20-1	.	TRBJ2-3	CSARNGAEQYF	TGCAGTGCTAGAAATGGGGCAGAGCAGTATTTT
14	.	TRBV27	.	TRBJ1-5	CASGLGQTNQPQHF	TGTGCCAGCGGATTGGGGCAAACTAATCAGCCCCAGCATTTT
15	.	TRBV6-1	.	TRBJ1-2	CASSAYQGSRSGYTF	TGTGCCAGCAGTGCGTACCAGGGGAGTAGGTCGGGCTACACCTTC
14	TRBD1	TRBV28	once	TRBJ2-7	CASRLTGGSYEQYF	TGTGCCAGCAGGCTCACAGGGGGCTCGTACGAGCAGTACTTC
18	.	TRBV28	.	TRBJ1-3	CASSNTQTRQGRGNTIYF	TGTGCCAGCAGCAATACACAAACGCGGCAGGGGCGAGGAAACACCATATATTTT
17	TRBD2	TRBV2	.	TRBJ2-1	CASSDPSGRVSYNEQFF	TGTGCCAGCAGTGATCCCAGCGGGAGGGTCTCCTACAATGAGCAGTTCTTC
15	.	TRBV11-1	.	TRBJ1-1	CASSDPFGGGTEAFF	TGTGCCAGCAGCGACCCGTTCGGGGGGGGCACTGAAGCTTTCTTT
13	.	TRBV11-3	.	TRBJ2-1	CASSLYSYNEQFF	TGTGCCAGCAGCTTGTATAGTTACAATGAGCAGTTCTTC
15	TRBD2	TRBV10-2	.	TRBJ2-4	CASTERGASKNIQYF	TGCGCCAGCACCGAGCGGGGGGCTTCCAAAAACATTCAGTACTTC
14	TRBD1	TRBV7-9	.	TRBJ1-6	CASSPGGDNSPLHF	TGTGCCAGCAGCCCAGGGGGAGATAATTCACCCCTCCACTTT
13	.	TRBV10-3	.	TRBJ1-1	CAITSAENTEAFF	TGTGCCATCACCTCCGCGGAGAACACTGAAGCTTTCTTT